The 30 T cell receptor beta chains reported below all come from one sample, sequenced in a study of blood T cell repertoires in COVID-19. Measured with immunoSEQ multiplex PCR; TCRdb has only the in-frame clones, and not every one. This sample has a few hundred thousand clones, with roughly 84% found just once. Sequences were obtained from peripheral blood. Receptors originate from a human donor with COVID-19, enrolled during active disease. The donor label of this sample is uncertain.

J is TRBJ2-7 and V is TRBV27; 15 nucleotides agree with TRBD2. V lost 4 bases, J lost 3 bases, and 7 bases stayed unmatched. Germline V CDR1 and CDR2: MNHEY, SMNVEV (reference sequence). The CDR3 covers 17 residues. The CDR3, as DNA: TGTGCCAGCAGTTCTTGGACTAGCGGGAGGGGTAACTACGAGCAGTACTTC. Its translation: CASSSWTSGRGNYEQYF.

This clone was seen only once. The chain uses TRBV7-2 and TRBJ1-6; TRBD1 might be the D (5 bases). CDR1 and CDR2 (germline): SGHTA, FQGNSA. The V and J ends lost 5 bases and 6 bases respectively, with 5 bases between them. The CDR3 extends over 12 amino acids. The CDR3 nucleotides are TGTGCCAGCAGCGACAGTAATTCACCCCTCCACTTT. Residues: CASSDSNSPLHF. Full variable domain (remainder filled in from reference TRBV7-2 and TRBJ1-6): GAGVSQSPSNKVTEKGKDVELRCDPISGHTALYWYRQSLGQGLEFLIYFQGNSAPDKSGLPSDRFSAERTGGSVSTLTIQRTQQEDSAVYLCASSDSNSPLHFGNGTRLTVT.

The chain combines TRBV3-1 (or the pseudogene TRBV3-2) with TRBJ1-3; no reliable D call. The CDR3 runs 14 residues. The germline gives CDR1 LGHDT, CDR2 YNNKEL (reference sequence). V dropped 3 bases and J dropped 2 bases, with 8 bases sitting between them. CDR3 nucleotide sequence: TGTGCCAGCAGCCAGGGCACCCCTGGAAACACCATATATTTT. Protein: CASSQGTPGNTIYF.

This chain joins TRBV18 and TRBJ2-7; 10 positions agree with TRBD1. This CDR3 has 15 amino acids. The germline V gene encodes CDR1 KGHSH and CDR2 LQKENI. Trimming at V came to 4 bases and at J to 6 bases, leaving 9 bases not matched to a gene. CDR3 residues: CASSLLGTGAPEQYF. The CDR3 region has the DNA TGTGCCAGCTCACTACTGGGGACAGGGGCTCCCGAGCAGTACTTC.

The genes are TRBV5-1 and TRBJ1-3; no clear D gene. The CDR3 loop spans 15 amino acids. Trimming removed 2 bases at V and 2 bases at J, with 11 bases between. Germline V CDR1 and CDR2: SGHRS, YFSETQ. The CDR3 is CASSLHESAGNTIYF. Written as DNA, the CDR3 is TGCGCCAGCAGCTTACACGAATCTGCTGGAAACACCATATATTTT.

This sequence joins TRBV7-2 and TRBJ2-7; D is perhaps TRBD2 (5 bases). Trimming removed 6 bases at V and 1 base at J, with 16 bases between. The CDR3 covers 15 residues. Germline V gene sequence: CDR1 SGHTA, CDR2 FQGNSA. CDR3 DNA: TGTGCCAGCAGACCCACGGCGGGCAGATCCTACGAGCAGTACTTC. This encodes CASRPTAGRSYEQYF.

V is TRBV27 and J is TRBJ2-7; 8 positions match TRBD1. The V gene end was trimmed by 5 bases and the J gene end by 2 bases; junction bases not matched to a gene: 5. Germline V gives CDR1 MNHEY, CDR2 SMNVEV (reference sequence). The CDR3 contains 14 residues. The CDR3 bases are TGTGCCAGCAGTCCCCGACAGGGGCCCTACGAGCAGTACTTC. It codes for CASSPRQGPYEQYF.

In this sample, this clone turned up a few times. CDR3 sequence: CASLQAGGDTEAFF. The CDR3 DNA sequence: TGTGCCAGCCTACAGGCGGGGGGGGACACTGAAGCTTTCTTT. This chain links TRBV18 with TRBJ1-1; D might be TRBD1 (5 bases). The CDR3 sequence is 14 residues long. Germline loops: CDR1 KGHSH, CDR2 LQKENI. V was shortened by 8 bases and J by 3 bases, with 16 bases between the two germline ends. The entire variable domain, with the rest obtained from reference TRBV18 and TRBJ1-1, is as follows: NAGVMQNPRHLVRRRGQEARLRCSPMKGHSHVYWYRQLPEEGLKFMVYLQKENIIDESGMPKERFSAEFPKEGPSILRIQQVVRGDSAAYFCASLQAGGDTEAFFGQGTRLTVV.

The chain employs TRBV19 and TRBJ1-4; 9 bases agree with TRBD1. Germline V gives CDR1 LNHDA, CDR2 SQIVND (reference sequence). The V gene end was trimmed by 1 base and the J gene end by 7 bases; junction bases not matched to a gene: 4. This CDR3 has 15 residues. CDR3 sequence reads: CASSIARDRAEKLFF. CDR3 coding DNA: TGTGCCAGTAGTATAGCCCGGGACAGGGCTGAAAAACTGTTTTTT. The variable domain in full, with the rest retrieved from reference TRBV19 and TRBJ1-4, is DGGITQSPKYLFRKEGQNVTLSCEQNLNHDAMYWYRQDPGQGLRLIYYSQIVNDFQKGDIAEGYSVSREKKESFPLTVTSAQKNPTAFYLCASSIARDRAEKLFFGSGTQLSVL.

This sequence joins TRBV10-3 and TRBJ2-3, with TRBD2 identical over 7 bases. The J segment lost 1 base and the V segment lost 2 bases, leaving 6 bases of the junction unmatched. Germline CDR1 ENHRY, CDR2 SYGVKD. This CDR3 contains 16 residues. The CDR3 sequence is CAISEGRGGGTDTQYF. The CDR3 DNA follows: TGTGCCATCAGTGAGGGGCGGGGAGGGGGCACAGATACGCAGTATTTT.

This rearrangement joins TRBV6-1 to TRBJ1-1; D is unresolved. The germline V gene has CDR1 MNHNS and CDR2 SASEGT. CDR3 size: 15 residues. Trimming left V 3 bases short and J 0 bases short, with 11 bases between. In DNA form, the CDR3 reads TGTGCCAGCAGTGACCCGGGAACCATGAACACTGAAGCTTTCTTT. Its translation is CASSDPGTMNTEAFF.

The chain employs TRBV6-6 and TRBJ2-3; D gene unclear. This CDR3 has 14 amino acids. In germline, CDR1 is MNHNY, CDR2 SVGAGI (reference sequence). With 2 bases removed from V and 2 bases from J, the gap between germline ends came to 8 bases. The CDR3 sequence is CASSYHPNTDTQYF. Here the CDR3 DNA reads TGTGCCAGCAGTTACCACCCTAACACAGATACGCAGTATTTT.

The chain joins TRBV28 to TRBJ1-4; 7 bases agree with TRBD1. Germline CDR1 reads MDHEN; CDR2 reads SYDVKM. The CDR3 is 16 amino acids. Germline trimming cut 4 bases from V and 0 bases from J; bases unmatched to any gene: 5. CDR3 in amino acids: CASSSRQGPTNEKLFF. The CDR3 DNA follows: TGTGCCAGCAGTTCAAGACAGGGACCAACTAATGAAAAACTGTTTTTT.

Only one count was recorded for this clone. The chain carries TRBV10-2 and TRBJ2-3; 15 bases match TRBD2. CDR1 and CDR2 from the germline V gene are WSHSY and SAAADI. CDR3 length: 16 residues. With 5 bases clipped from V and 6 bases from J, the junction kept 6 bases outside the gene matches. Here the CDR3 reads CASSLQGLAGGDTQYF. The CDR3 nucleotides read TGCGCCAGCAGTTTACAAGGACTAGCGGGAGGGGATACGCAGTATTTT.

The CDR3 sequence is CASSDWGQDSYGYTF. CDR3 in DNA: TGTGCCAGCAGTGATTGGGGACAGGACTCCTATGGCTACACCTTC. The chain recombines TRBV25-1 with TRBJ1-2; TRBD1 agrees at 8 bases. Unmatched junction bases numbered 7, after V lost 3 bases and J lost 4 bases. Germline assignment: CDR1 MGHDK and CDR2 SYGVNS. The CDR3 length is 15 residues.

The chain recombines TRBV6-6 with TRBJ1-5, with 8 bases that match TRBD1. J gave up 4 bases and V 5 bases, and 13 bases lay outside the gene matches. Germline V gives CDR1 MNHNY, CDR2 SVGAGI (reference sequence). The CDR3 has 17 residues. The CDR3 bases are TGTGCCAGCAGTCCATGGACAGGGCTATCGACTAATCAGCCCCAGCATTTT. It is translated as CASSPWTGLSTNQPQHF.

CDR3 sequence reads: CASSLGTGRAYTF. In DNA form, the CDR3 reads TGTGCCAGCAGCTTAGGGACAGGGAGAGCCTACACCTTC. V and J are TRBV7-2 and TRBJ1-2, with TRBD1 matching over 8 bases. Trimming at V came to 1 base and at J to 10 bases, leaving 5 bases not matched to a gene. Germline V gene lookup returns CDR1 SGHTA and CDR2 FQGNSA. The CDR3 extends over 13 amino acids.

This clone was picked up a small number of times. The CDR3 is CSVVGQGKNTQYF. DNA for the CDR3: TGCAGCGTTGTAGGGCAGGGGAAAAATACGCAGTATTTT. This chain joins TRBV29-1 and TRBJ2-3; perhaps TRBD1 as D (6 bases). CDR1 is SQVTM, CDR2 ANQGSEA, per germline. The CDR3 is 13 amino acids. Trimming took 4 bases from V and 7 from J, leaving 15 bases between them.

V usage is TRBV28 and J usage is TRBJ2-1; TRBD2 aligns across 13 bases. CDR3 length: 17 residues. The trim removed 2 bases at V and 9 bases at J, leaving 10 bases unmatched. In germline, CDR1 is MDHEN, CDR2 SYDVKM. The CDR3 loop is CASSLGGLAGVGGEQFF. The CDR3 DNA is TGTGCCAGCAGTTTAGGTGGACTAGCGGGAGTCGGTGGTGAGCAGTTCTTC.

This chain joins TRBV30 and TRBJ1-1; tentative D call: TRBD1 (5 bases). V dropped 5 bases and J dropped 1 base, with 11 bases sitting between them. Germline CDR1 GTSNPN, CDR2 SVGIG (reference sequence). This CDR3 region has 13 residues. The CDR3 is CAWSPQGNTEAFF. DNA of the CDR3: TGTGCCTGGTCGCCGCAGGGGAACACTGAAGCTTTCTTT. Drawing the rest from reference TRBV30 and TRBJ1-1, the complete variable domain is SQTIHQWPATLVQPVGSPLSLECTVEGTSNPNLYWYRQAAGRGLQLLFYSVGIGQISSEVPQNLSASRPQDRQFILSSKKLLLSDSGFYLCAWSPQGNTEAFFGQGTRLTVV.

The rearrangement links TRBV7-2 to TRBJ2-1; 10 nucleotides agree with TRBD2. The CDR3 contains 17 residues. Germline V gene data show CDR1 as SGHTA and CDR2 as FQGNSA. The trim removed 1 base at V and 8 bases at J, leaving 11 bases unmatched. The CDR3 sequence is CASSLGPPAGGLDEQFF. For the CDR3, the DNA is TGTGCCAGCAGCTTAGGGCCCCCAGCGGGAGGGCTCGATGAGCAGTTCTTC.

A word on this clone: Other nucleotide sequences in the sample specify the same CDR3. The chain combines TRBV27 with TRBJ2-7; 11 bases align to TRBD1. The V gene's germline CDR1 is MNHEY and CDR2 SMNVEV (reference sequence). The CDR3 is 14 residues long. V dropped 6 bases and J dropped 5; count of bases not matched to a gene: 6. CDR3 coding DNA: TGTGCCAGCAGGTCGGGACAGGGGGTCCACGAGCAGTACTTC. Its protein product is CASRSGQGVHEQYF.

In this sample, this clone turned up once. CDR3 sequence (DNA): TGTGCCACAGGGGATGTGAAGAATCAGCCCCAGCATTTT. This translates into CATGDVKNQPQHF. V is TRBV12-3 or TRBV12-4 and J is TRBJ1-5; possibly TRBD1 for D (6 bases). The CDR3 extends over 13 amino acids. V was trimmed by 10 bases and J by 4 bases, leaving 14 bases between them.

The chain joins TRBV6-2 or TRBV6-3 to TRBJ2-1, with TRBD2 matching 10 bases. The CDR3 length is 14 residues. Germline CDR1 is MNHEY and CDR2 is SVGEGT. V shed 5 bases and J 5 bases; nucleotides not matched to a gene: 3. CDR3 region: CASSDGTSDNEQFF. CDR3 DNA: TGTGCCAGCAGTGATGGGACTAGCGACAATGAGCAGTTCTTC.

The chain employs TRBV25-1 and TRBJ1-1; 7 positions agree with TRBD1. This CDR3 spans 18 amino acids. CDR1 is MGHDK, CDR2 SYGVNS, per germline. V was pared by 3 bases and J by 1 base, with 14 bases of the junction left unmatched. In nucleotides, the CDR3 is TGTGCCAGCAGTGAGCGGTTAGGAGGGGGCTTGGGGAACACTGAAGCTTTCTTT. It specifies CASSERLGGGLGNTEAFF.

As concerns this clone: Other DNA sequences of this sample code for an identical CDR3. The chain couples TRBV3-1 (or the pseudogene TRBV3-2) to TRBJ1-5; D not certain. The germline V and J ends were trimmed by 0 bases and 4 bases, with 4 bases remaining between them. From germline, CDR1 is LGHDT and CDR2 YNNKEL (reference sequence). The CDR3 totals 13 residues. CDR3 region: CASSQDVNQPQHF. CDR3 DNA: TGTGCCAGCAGCCAAGATGTAAATCAGCCCCAGCATTTT.

The chain has TRBV10-2 and TRBJ1-5; 11 bases map to TRBD1. V gave up 6 bases and J gave up 11 bases; unmatched junction bases: 9. The CDR3 sequence is 14 residues long. In germline, CDR1 is WSHSY, CDR2 SAAADI. CDR3 nucleotides: TGCGCCAGCAGGCAGGGACAGGGGGTAAGGGCCCAGCATTTT. Translation gives CASRQGQGVRAQHF.

The rearrangement uses TRBV27 and TRBJ2-7; 10 nucleotides match TRBD2. The CDR3 runs 16 residues. With 5 bases clipped from V and 1 base from J, the junction kept 8 bases outside the gene matches. CDR1 MNHEY and CDR2 SMNVEV come from the germline V gene (reference sequence). For the CDR3, the DNA is TGTGCCAGCAGTGGCATCCGGACTAGCGGATCCTACGAGCAGTACTTC. It specifies CASSGIRTSGSYEQYF.

The chain is built from TRBV5-5 and TRBJ1-1; D is perhaps TRBD1 (5 bases). V lost 2 bases and J 0 bases, leaving 11 bases between the germline ends. The CDR3 has 15 residues. Germline values: CDR1 SGHKS, CDR2 YYEKEE (reference sequence). In DNA, the CDR3 is TGTGCCAGCAGCTTTGGGGCAGCCATGAACACTGAAGCTTTCTTT. Amino acids: CASSFGAAMNTEAFF.

V usage is TRBV11-2 and J usage is TRBJ1-3, with D possibly TRBD1 on 5 matching bases. The CDR3 sequence is 18 residues long. The V end was cut by 1 base, the J end by 0 bases, with 16 bases between. Germline assignment: CDR1 SGHAT and CDR2 FQNNGV. This chain's CDR3 is CASSLVGGRASSGNTIYF. CDR3 coding DNA: TGTGCCAGCAGCTTAGTAGGTGGCAGGGCCTCCTCTGGAAACACCATATATTTT. Filled out from reference TRBV11-2 and TRBJ1-3, the complete variable domain reads EAGVAQSPRYKIIEKRQSVAFWCNPISGHATLYWYQQILGQGPKLLIQFQNNGVVDDSQLPKDRFSAERLKGVDSTLKIQPAKLEDSAVYLCASSLVGGRASSGNTIYFGEGSWLTVV.